This entry features one T cell receptor beta chain sequence. No antigen is known for it. This sample was taken from a study of PD-L1 blockade in urothelial cancer. Study summary: Analysis of blood occurred 3 weeks (second dose) and 6 weeks after treatment start.

Study-level findings and limits: Lower than median blood TCR clonality before treatment predicted better survival.

Synthetic TCR analog templates were spiked into each PCR. Assay: immunoSEQ multiplex PCR; the TCRdb copy retains only in-frame clones and omits some. In the table there are 13,000 to 15,000 clones, roughly 90% of which are singletons. Sequencing used PBMCs, obtained around atezolizumab (anti-PD-L1) treatment. The sequence was obtained from a man between 65 and 85 years old with urothelial cancer.

DNA for the CDR3: TGTGCCAGCAGTTTAGGGGACAGGGGGTCGGTTGGCTACACCTTC. Translation gives CASSLGDRGSVGYTF. This rearrangement joins TRBV9 to TRBJ1-2; 11 bases agree with TRBD1. CDR1 SGDLS and CDR2 YYNGEE come from the germline V gene. J was trimmed by 7 bases and V by 5 bases; bases with no gene match: 10. The CDR3 is 15 amino acids.